The sequence of this T cell receptor (beta chain) was determined in a study of T cell responses to AZD1222 COVID-19 vaccine. Study-level results: Sampling that yielded the repertoires occurred only after the peak T cell response. White British donors predominated, females outnumbered males, and clonal diversity was possibly underestimated.

The assay was immunoSEQ multiplex PCR, and TCRdb's table has in-frame clones only and misses some. The sample carries some 140,000 clones, 88% recorded once. Pooling covered second doses at about 4 or about 12 weeks. A word on this clone: Its target is unknown.

From germline, CDR1 is SGHTA and CDR2 FQGNSA. The CDR3 spans 13 residues. V lost 1 base and J 3 bases, leaving 7 bases between the germline ends. Sequences were derived from peripheral blood, sampled 28 days after the second AZD1222 dose. This clonotype was sampled from an adult who received the AZD1222 COVID-19 vaccine. The V and J genes are TRBV7-2 and TRBJ2-7; D may correspond to TRBD1 or TRBD2 (6 bases each). The DNA for the CDR3 is TGTGCCAGCAGCTTAGAGGGGGGCTACGAGCAGTACTTC. This encodes CASSLEGGYEQYF. Full variable domain (remainder filled in from reference TRBV7-2 and TRBJ2-7): GAGVSQSPSNKVTEKGKDVELRCDPISGHTALYWYRQSLGQGLEFLIYFQGNSAPDKSGLPSDRFSAERTGGSVSTLTIQRTQQEDSAVYLCASSLEGGYEQYFGPGTRLTVT.